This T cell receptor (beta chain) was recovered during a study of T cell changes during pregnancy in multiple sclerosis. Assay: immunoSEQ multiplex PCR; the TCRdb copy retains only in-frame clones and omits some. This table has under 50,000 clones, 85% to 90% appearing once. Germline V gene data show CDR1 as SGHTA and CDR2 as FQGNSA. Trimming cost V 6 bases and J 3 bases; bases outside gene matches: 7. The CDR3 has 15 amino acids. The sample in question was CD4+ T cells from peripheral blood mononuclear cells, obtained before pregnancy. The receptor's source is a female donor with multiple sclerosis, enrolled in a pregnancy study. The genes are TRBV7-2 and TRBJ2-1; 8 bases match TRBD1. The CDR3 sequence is CASRRDRSFYNEQFF. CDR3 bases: TGTGCCAGCAGACGGGACAGGAGTTTCTACAATGAGCAGTTCTTC.